Below are 22 T cell receptor beta chains sequenced from a single sample in a study of Graves' ophthalmopathy and Graves' hyperthyroidism. The TCR beta CDR3 regions underwent amplification from RNA transcripts. The library came from an HTBI-primed first-round RT-PCR and a second-round multiplex PCR. TCRdb used MiXCR to reprocess the multiplex PCR reads, holding one entry per CDR3 protein. The sample has some 520,000 distinct CDR3 sequences; roughly an eighth are singletons. The source material was blood. All receptors come from a woman in her thirties with Graves' ophthalmopathy.

As for this clonotype: Being one base from a much bigger clone, this may be a read error. Because it lacks the conserved phenylalanine or tryptophan at the end, this CDR3 is likely a read error. V usage is TRBV5-5 and J usage is TRBJ1-5; no reliable D call. Germline V gene lookup returns CDR1 SGHKS and CDR2 YYEKEE (reference sequence). This CDR3 contains 16 residues. The V gene lost 2 bases and the J gene lost 2 bases, with 14 bases spanning the gap. CDR3: CASSFGPVDRNQPQHL. CDR3 sequence (DNA): TGTGCCAGCAGCTTCGGCCCTGTGGATCGCAATCAGCCCCAGCATTTG.

This clonotype has at least ten counts. This chain links TRBV10-3 with TRBJ1-6; perhaps TRBD1 as D (6 bases). The germline V gene has CDR1 ENHRY and CDR2 SYGVKD. V was shortened by 6 bases and J by 7 bases, with 13 bases between the two germline ends. This CDR3 comprises 14 residues. The CDR3 DNA reads as TGTGCCATCAGCCCACAGGGTTTAAATTCACCCCTCCACTTT. Translated: CAISPQGLNSPLHF.

The table lists this clonotype with many counts. The rearrangement joins TRBV12-3 or TRBV12-4 to TRBJ1-6; D is unclear. This CDR3 is built from 15 residues. V was trimmed by 0 bases and J by 10 bases, leaving 13 bases between them. The CDR3 region is CASSLAKGGKSPLHF. CDR3 bases: TGTGCCAGCAGTTTAGCAAAGGGAGGGAAATCACCCCTCCACTTT.

This clonotype was observed a handful of times. J is TRBJ2-5 and V is TRBV27; D possibly uses TRBD1 or TRBD2 (5 bases each). The CDR3 sequence is 14 residues long. Looked up from germline, CDR1 is MNHEY and CDR2 is SMNVEV (reference sequence). Trimming left V 8 bases short and J 2 bases short, with 15 bases between. In DNA, the CDR3 is TGTGCCAGCTCTCGGGGCTACTCTCAAGAGACCCAGTACTTC. It codes for CASSRGYSQETQYF.

This clonotype was found many times. J is TRBJ2-5 and V is TRBV20-1, with D maybe TRBD1 (6 bases). Trimming removed 6 bases at V and 5 bases at J, with 19 bases between. Looked up from germline, CDR1 is DFQATT and CDR2 is SNEGSKA (reference sequence). The CDR3 sequence is 14 residues long. The DNA for the CDR3 is TGCAGTGCAAGACTGCCAGGGGAAGGGGAGACCCAGTACTTC. Protein sequence: CSARLPGEGETQYF.

CDR3: CASSPPRGAGTEAFF. In nucleotides, the CDR3 is TGTGCCAGCAGCCCCCCTCGGGGGGCTGGCACTGAAGCTTTCTTT. The V call is TRBV6-1, the J call TRBJ1-1; perhaps TRBD1 as D (6 bases). Trimming shortened V by 6 bases and J by 4 bases, and 18 bases separated the two germline ends. The CDR3 has 15 residues. Germline loops: CDR1 MNHNS, CDR2 SASEGT.

This clonotype was recorded many times. V and J are TRBV7-9 and TRBJ1-1; D is unclear. With 6 bases removed from V and 1 base from J, the gap between germline ends came to 12 bases. The CDR3 sequence is 14 residues long. From germline, CDR1 is SEHNR and CDR2 FQNEAQ (reference sequence). CDR3: CASSGLRGNTEAFF. In DNA, the CDR3 is TGTGCCAGCAGTGGACTTCGGGGGAACACTGAAGCTTTCTTT.

The sample holds many counts of this clonotype. The V and J genes are TRBV7-8 and TRBJ2-5; D may be TRBD2 (6 bases). The CDR3 has 14 amino acids. V lost 3 bases, J lost 4 bases, and 12 bases lay in between. Germline V gene data show CDR1 as SGHVS and CDR2 as FQNEAQ. The CDR3 here is CASSFRGGGETQYF. The CDR3 DNA reads as TGTGCCAGCAGCTTCCGGGGAGGCGGAGAGACCCAGTACTTC.

The J gene is TRBJ1-6, the V gene TRBV6-5; tentative D call: TRBD1 (5 bases). The germline V and J ends were trimmed by 0 bases and 9 bases, with 15 bases remaining between them. The CDR3 sequence is 16 residues long. Germline V lookup: CDR1 MNHEY, CDR2 SVGAGI. CDR3 sequence (DNA): TGTGCCAGCAGTTACTCGGGGGGGGTCCCGGGTTCACCCCTCCACTTT. As protein: CASSYSGGVPGSPLHF.

In this sample, this clonotype turned up many times. The rearrangement links TRBV10-3 to TRBJ1-1; 7 bases map to TRBD1. The CDR3 totals 13 residues. The trim removed 6 bases at V and 1 base at J, leaving 2 bases unmatched. CDR1 ENHRY and CDR2 SYGVKD come from the germline V gene. The CDR3 nucleotides are TGTGCCATCAGGGGACAGACGAACACTGAAGCTTTCTTT. It yields the protein CAIRGQTNTEAFF.

This clonotype was counted ten times or more. The chain joins TRBV20-1 to TRBJ1-1; no definite D call. V lost 7 bases and J lost 0, with 12 bases in between. The CDR3 length is 13 residues. From germline, CDR1 is DFQATT and CDR2 SNEGSKA (reference sequence). CDR3 residues: CSVATRLNTEAFF. CDR3 nucleotides: TGCAGTGTGGCGACACGCTTGAACACTGAAGCTTTCTTT.

Concerning this clonotype: A read error is possible here, since a much larger clone lies one base away. The chain recombines TRBV4-1 with TRBJ2-7, with D possibly being TRBD1 (6 bases). The CDR3 length is 16 residues. The germline V gene has CDR1 MGHRA and CDR2 YSYEKL. CDR3 nucleotides: TGCGCCAGCAGCCCAAGCGCCAGGGGCCCTGCCTACGAGCAGTGCTTC. Its protein is CASSPSARGPAYEQCF.

Ten or more counts support this clonotype. V gene TRBV6-5 combines with J gene TRBJ1-1, with D maybe TRBD1 (5 bases). V shed 4 bases and J shed 1 base, with 13 bases lying between them. CDR1 and CDR2 from the germline V gene are MNHEY and SVGAGI. This CDR3 is built from 15 residues. CDR3 loop: CASSWAPGTNTEAFF. In DNA, the CDR3 is TGTGCCAGCAGTTGGGCCCCTGGGACGAACACTGAAGCTTTCTTT.

In this sample, this clonotype turned up many times. V and J are TRBV20-1 and TRBJ1-3; a possible D gene is TRBD1 (6 bases). In germline, CDR1 is DFQATT, CDR2 SNEGSKA (reference sequence). Trimming removed 0 bases from V and 2 bases from J, with 14 bases in between. The CDR3 contains 16 residues. The CDR3 is CSARDSLRGTGNTIYF. As DNA, the CDR3 is TGCAGTGCTAGAGATTCCCTCAGGGGAACTGGAAACACCATATATTTT.

This clonotype was recorded many times. The rearrangement joins TRBV14 to TRBJ2-5; D is unclear. Germline V gene sequence: CDR1 SGHDN, CDR2 FVKESK. The CDR3 contains 15 residues. Trimming cost V 10 bases and J 2 bases, with 20 bases left between them. CDR3 bases: TGTGCCATCCCGCCTTACTTACAGTCGCAAGAGACCCAGTACTTC. Amino acids: CAIPPYLQSQETQYF.

This clonotype appeared many times. V is TRBV7-2 and J is TRBJ2-7; 12 nucleotides match TRBD2. CDR1 and CDR2 (germline): SGHTA, FQGNSA. This CDR3 contains 14 residues. V shed 1 base and J 9 bases; nucleotides not matched to a gene: 4. The CDR3 region is CASSLGGLAGRQYF. Here the CDR3 DNA reads TGTGCCAGCAGCTTAGGAGGACTAGCGGGACGGCAGTACTTC.

This clonotype was recorded many times. The chain combines TRBV6-1 with TRBJ1-2; D gene ambiguous. V gave up 0 bases and J gave up 8 bases, with 10 bases separating them. Germline lookup yields CDR1 MNHNS and CDR2 SASEGT. This CDR3 contains 13 residues. CDR3 loop: CASSEAGIFGYTF. The CDR3, as DNA: TGTGCCAGCAGTGAAGCTGGGATTTTCGGCTACACCTTC.

The table lists this clonotype with a few counts. V usage is TRBV28 and J usage is TRBJ1-5; tentatively, D is TRBD1 (6 bases). V was shortened by 4 bases and J by 1 base, with 26 bases between the two germline ends. This CDR3 has 20 residues. Per germline, CDR1 MDHEN and CDR2 SYDVKM. CDR3 coding DNA: TGTGCCAGCAGTTCTCATAGGATACTGCTAAGTCAGGGGAGCAATCAGCCCCAGCATTTT. Amino acid sequence: CASSSHRILLSQGSNQPQHF.

This clonotype has only a few counts. DNA of the CDR3: TGCAGCGTTGAAGGTTTCGAAAGGAACACTGAAGCTTTCTTT. Amino acid sequence: CSVEGFERNTEAFF. The chain is built from TRBV29-1 and TRBJ1-1; D gene ambiguous. The germline V gene has CDR1 SQVTM and CDR2 ANQGSEA. The CDR3 runs to 14 residues. The V end was cut by 1 base, the J end by 1 base, with 10 bases between.

Ten or more counts support this clonotype. The chain has TRBV20-1 and TRBJ1-1; tentatively, D is TRBD1 (6 bases). V dropped 6 bases and J dropped 1 base, with 15 bases sitting between them. The germline CDR1 and CDR2 sequences are DFQATT and SNEGSKA (reference sequence). CDR3 length: 14 residues. In DNA form, the CDR3 reads TGCAGTGCCATAGTGGCCAGGGGGAACACTGAAGCTTTCTTT. Translated: CSAIVARGNTEAFF.

This clonotype was picked up many times. J is TRBJ1-6 and V is TRBV6-4; perhaps TRBD1 as D (6 bases). This CDR3 region has 14 residues. Trimming left V 7 bases short and J 8 bases short, with 15 bases between. Germline lookup yields CDR1 MRHNA and CDR2 SNTAGT. The CDR3 DNA follows: TGTGCCAGCAATCTGTTCGGGGGCGATTCACCCCTCCACTTT. Translating gives CASNLFGGDSPLHF.

This clonotype has at least ten counts. V and J are TRBV19 and TRBJ2-5; no definite D call. The germline V gene has CDR1 LNHDA and CDR2 SQIVND (reference sequence). V was cut by 3 bases and J by 4 bases, with 9 bases left in between. The CDR3 contains 13 residues. In DNA, the CDR3 is TGTGCCAGTAGTATCGGAAATTCAGAGACCCAGTACTTC. This sequence encodes CASSIGNSETQYF.